What follows are 16 T cell receptor beta chains derived from one specimen sequenced in a study of T cells in Graves' hyperthyroidism and ophthalmopathy. RNA transcripts yielded amplified TCR beta CDR3 regions. TCR CDR3 underwent first-round RT-PCR with the HTBI primer set. TCRdb processed the multiplex PCR reads anew with MiXCR; each CDR3 protein has one entry. Of some 370,000 distinct CDR3 sequences in the sample, about 14% were seen once. Material: blood. These receptors were collected from a man between 45 and 60 years old with Graves' ophthalmopathy.

This clonotype was counted many times. V is TRBV5-1 and J is TRBJ1-1; possible D gene TRBD1, 6 bases. The CDR3 runs 17 residues. CDR1 is SGHRS and CDR2 is YFSETQ in the germline V gene. Trimming cost V 0 bases and J 0 bases, with 15 bases left between them. The CDR3 sequence: CASSLVKGTTMNTEAFF. The CDR3, as DNA: TGCGCCAGCAGCTTGGTTAAAGGGACAACTATGAACACTGAAGCTTTCTTT.

This clonotype was picked up a small number of times. V and J are TRBV9 and TRBJ1-4; the D is unclear. V was trimmed by 0 bases and J by 7 bases, leaving 16 bases between them. The CDR3 sequence is 16 residues long. Per germline, CDR1 SGDLS and CDR2 YYNGEE. As DNA, the CDR3 is TGTGCCAGCAGCGTAGGTGCCCTGCGGTCGGCTGAAAAACTGTTTTTT. It encodes CASSVGALRSAEKLFF.

This chain joins TRBV7-9 and TRBJ1-2, with 10 bases identical to TRBD1. The germline V gene encodes CDR1 SEHNR and CDR2 FQNEAQ (reference sequence). This CDR3 is 17 amino acids long. The V and J ends lost 1 base and 3 bases, in that order; junction bases with no gene match: 8. CDR3 nucleotide sequence: TGTGCCAGCAGCTTAGGACGTTGGGACAGGGGTGACTATGGCTACACCTTC. Translation gives CASSLGRWDRGDYGYTF.

This clonotype showed up many times. The V and J genes are TRBV20-1 and TRBJ2-5; 11 bases are shared with TRBD2. The ends lost 6 bases at V and 1 base at J; junction bases unmatched: 7. The CDR3 loop spans 15 amino acids. CDR1 and CDR2 (germline): DFQATT, SNEGSKA (reference sequence). This CDR3 reads CSAMRLAGIQETQYF. DNA of the CDR3: TGCAGTGCGATGAGACTAGCGGGGATCCAAGAGACCCAGTACTTC.

This clonotype appeared many times. The V call is TRBV6-1, the J call TRBJ2-7; 8 bases line up with TRBD1. The germline V gene encodes CDR1 MNHNS and CDR2 SASEGT. The CDR3 runs to 15 residues. J gave up 2 bases and V 3 bases, and 6 bases lay outside the gene matches. This CDR3 reads CASSEPSGGPYEQYF. CDR3 coding DNA: TGTGCCAGCAGTGAGCCCTCAGGGGGCCCCTACGAGCAGTACTTC.

In its sample, this clonotype was seen a few times. V usage is TRBV20-1 and J usage is TRBJ1-1; possible D gene TRBD1, 5 bases. This CDR3 is 14 amino acids long. Germline V gene sequence: CDR1 DFQATT, CDR2 SNEGSKA (reference sequence). With 3 bases removed from V and 1 base from J, the gap between germline ends came to 12 bases. The CDR3 sequence: CSASDRLRNTEAFF. The CDR3 region has the DNA TGCAGTGCTAGCGACAGACTACGGAACACTGAAGCTTTCTTT.

This clonotype was observed a handful of times. Compared with germline, one end of the junction differs, possibly owing to a read error. The genes are TRBV28 and TRBJ1-1, with 8 bases lining up with TRBD1. This CDR3 spans 14 amino acids. Per germline, CDR1 MDHEN and CDR2 SYDVKM. CDR3 protein: CAGSLQGGNAEAFF. The CDR3 bases are TGTGCCGGCAGTTTACAGGGGGGGAACGCTGAAGCTTTCTTT.

V gene TRBV7-2 combines with J gene TRBJ1-6, with D maybe TRBD1 (5 bases). V shed 2 bases and J shed 1 base, with 9 bases lying between them. Germline CDR1 SGHTA, CDR2 FQGNSA. The CDR3 length is 16 residues. The CDR3 here is CASSLQGWSYNSPLHF. CDR3 coding DNA: TGTGCCAGCAGCTTACAGGGCTGGTCCTATAATTCACCCCTCCACTTT.

This chain links TRBV14 with TRBJ2-7; TRBD2 might be the D (6 bases). Trimming shortened V by 4 bases and J by 5 bases, and 18 bases separated the two germline ends. The CDR3 spans 15 residues. Germline V lookup: CDR1 SGHDN, CDR2 FVKESK. The CDR3 is CASSLPGLQQDEQYF. In DNA, the CDR3 is TGTGCCAGCAGCCTACCGGGACTCCAACAGGACGAGCAGTACTTC.

This clonotype was detected many times. The chain is built from TRBV18 and TRBJ2-7, with 8 bases matching TRBD2. After removal of 3 bases from V and 2 bases from J, the junction contained 6 bases not matched to a gene. CDR1 and CDR2 (germline): KGHSH, LQKENI. The CDR3 has 15 amino acids. The CDR3 bases are TGTGCCAGCTCACCTCAACTAGCGGCAGCCTACGAGCAGTACTTC. It encodes CASSPQLAAAYEQYF.

This clonotype was observed many times. The J gene is TRBJ2-1, the V gene TRBV5-1, with 11 positions matching TRBD2. This CDR3 region has 15 residues. V shed 4 bases, J shed 8 bases, and the junction held 8 bases outside the gene matches. Germline CDR1 is SGHRS and CDR2 is YFSETQ. The CDR3 here is CASSPTSGTSYEQFF. In DNA, the CDR3 is TGCGCCAGCAGCCCGACTAGCGGGACCTCTTATGAGCAGTTCTTC.

This clonotype was seen only a few times. The V and J genes are TRBV4-2 and TRBJ1-6; TRBD1 is a possible D gene (5 bases). V lost 1 base, J lost 5 bases, and 18 bases lay in between. The CDR3 extends over 18 amino acids. Germline CDR1 LGHNA, CDR2 YNFKEQ. The CDR3 loop is CASSQVSTASEHNSPLHF. The CDR3 coding sequence is TGTGCCAGCAGCCAAGTATCGACAGCATCGGAACATAATTCACCCCTCCACTTT.

At least ten counts were recorded for this clonotype. CDR3 nucleotide sequence: TGTGCCAGCAGTTCGACACGCCACGACTGGACTGAAGCTTTCTTT. It encodes CASSSTRHDWTEAFF. The chain links TRBV7-9 to TRBJ1-1; D is unclear. This CDR3 is built from 15 residues. CDR1 and CDR2 from the germline V gene are SEHNR and FQNEAQ (reference sequence). V gave up 6 bases and J gave up 5 bases, with 19 bases separating them.

The sample holds a few counts of this clonotype. The V call is TRBV5-1, the J call TRBJ2-7, with a possible D match to TRBD2 (6 bases). Trimming left V 0 bases short and J 7 bases short, with 17 bases between. The CDR3 length is 15 residues. CDR1 is SGHRS and CDR2 is YFSETQ in the germline V gene. The CDR3 coding sequence is TGCGCCAGCAGCTTGGTTAGCGGAGGACCTGGGGAGCAGTACTTC. Translating it yields CASSLVSGGPGEQYF. The variable domain in full, with the rest retrieved from reference TRBV5-1 and TRBJ2-7, is KAGVTQTPRYLIKTRGQQVTLSCSPISGHRSVSWYQQTPGQGLQFLFEYFSETQRNKGNFPGRFSGRQFSNSRSEMNVSTLELGDSALYLCASSLVSGGPGEQYFGPGTRLTVT.

This clonotype was seen ten or more times. The chain recombines TRBV11-2 with TRBJ2-1, with 7 bases identical to TRBD2. The CDR3 spans 14 residues. V shed 4 bases, J shed 8 bases, and the junction held 8 bases outside the gene matches. Germline V gives CDR1 SGHAT, CDR2 FQNNGV. The chain's CDR3 is CASSSPRTRHEQFF. As DNA, the CDR3 is TGTGCCAGCAGCTCTCCCCGGACTAGGCATGAGCAGTTCTTC.

This clonotype was detected many times. V and J are TRBV20-1 and TRBJ1-5; 9 nucleotides match TRBD1. The CDR3 has 13 amino acids. The germline V gene encodes CDR1 DFQATT and CDR2 SNEGSKA (reference sequence). The ends lost 5 bases at V and 5 bases at J; junction bases unmatched: 4. The CDR3 region has the DNA TGCAGTGCTCATACAGGGGGCGATCAGCCCCAGCATTTT. Amino acids: CSAHTGGDQPQHF.